These T cell receptor beta chains were read from a single sample in a study of cytomegalovirus exposure and HLA in healthy donors. The table came from immunoSEQ multiplex PCR; TCRdb's copy has only in-frame clones and leaves some out. This sample has around 130,000 clones, with more than 8% found just once. Sequencing was done on a sample of PBMCs. All receptors come from a man in his forties or fifties in good health and CMV-seronegative. Both conserved end residues are part of each CDR3. The D gene is left open where the match is weak. The size of a clone is reported for some rows only, either as once, few or many, or as a class for expanded clones.

D	J	V	size	CDR3	DNA
TRBD1	TRBJ1-2	TRBV6-1	few	CASSGLRQGMGGYTF	TGTGCCAGCAGTGGCCTAAGACAGGGGATGGGGGGCTACACCTTC
NA	TRBJ2-2	TRBV6-1	NA	CASSEARDTGELFF	TGTGCCAGCAGTGAAGCTAGAGACACCGGGGAGCTGTTTTTT
NA	TRBJ2-5	TRBV2	few	CASSETRQETQYF	TGTGCCAGCAGTGAAACAAGACAAGAGACCCAGTACTTC
TRBD2	TRBJ2-1	TRBV5-1	NA	CASSLEAGGQYNEQFF	TGCGCCAGCAGCTTGGAGGCGGGGGGGCAATACAATGAGCAGTTCTTC
NA	TRBJ1-1	TRBV19	few	CASSMGPGGNTEAFF	TGTGCCAGTAGTATGGGACCGGGGGGGAACACTGAAGCTTTCTTT
NA	TRBJ1-1	TRBV28	few	CASSTPDTNTEAFF	TGTGCCAGCAGCACCCCGGACACGAACACTGAAGCTTTCTTT
NA	TRBJ1-6	TRBV4-2	NA	CASSQDGDIDSPLHF	TGTGCCAGCAGCCAAGACGGGGACATAGATTCACCCCTCCACTTT
TRBD1	TRBJ2-1	TRBV7-9	few	CASTAQGALRNEQFF	TGTGCCAGCACCGCCCAGGGGGCTCTGAGGAATGAGCAGTTCTTC
NA	TRBJ2-5	TRBV19	few	CASSMTDGLETQYF	TGTGCCAGTAGTATGACAGATGGGCTAGAGACCCAGTACTTC
TRBD2	TRBJ2-7	TRBV27	few	CASSYSGGPNEQYF	TGTGCCAGCAGTTATAGCGGGGGCCCTAACGAGCAGTACTTC
TRBD2	TRBJ2-3	TRBV7-3	few	CASSLTLAGNTDTQYF	TGTGCCAGCAGCTTAACGCTAGCGGGGAACACAGATACGCAGTATTTT
NA	TRBJ2-7	TRBV6-1	few	CASSEGHPTYEQYF	TGTGCCAGCAGTGAGGGACACCCTACCTACGAGCAGTACTTC
NA	TRBJ2-1	TRBV6-4	NA	CASSRRNEQFF	TGTGCCAGCAGTCGCCGGAATGAGCAGTTCTTC
TRBD2	TRBJ2-1	TRBV13	NA	CASSLGSSGGPRQFF	TGTGCCAGCAGCTTAGGTTCTAGCGGGGGGCCCCGGCAGTTCTTC
NA	TRBJ1-4	TRBV6-1	few	CASSEAGHGEKLFF	TGTGCCAGCAGTGAAGCGGGGCATGGTGAAAAATTGTTTTTT
NA	TRBJ2-7	TRBV21-1	NA	CASSSTRTAHEQYF	TGTGCCAGCAGCTCCACTCGGACAGCTCACGAGCAGTACTTC
NA	TRBJ1-6	TRBV7-9	few	CASTERGYSPLHF	TGTGCCAGCACGGAACGGGGGTATTCACCCCTCCACTTT
TRBD2	TRBJ2-3	TRBV19	NA	CASSPLAGASPTDTQYF	TGTGCCAGTAGTCCTCTAGCGGGGGCTTCACCCACAGATACGCAGTATTTT
NA	TRBJ1-1	TRBV5-6	NA	CASSLVRGAQFF	TGTGCCAGCAGCCTCGTCCGGGGGGCTCAATTCTTT
TRBD1	TRBJ1-5	TRBV6-1	few	CASNEQGPYSNQPQHF	TGTGCCAGCAATGAACAGGGGCCCTATAGCAATCAGCCCCAGCATTTT
NA	TRBJ1-1	TRBV7-2	NA	CASSLGGGRIVLDTEAFF	TGTGCCAGCAGCTTAGGGGGGGGGCGGATCGTTTTGGACACTGAAGCTTTCTTT
NA	TRBJ2-2	TRBV4-1	NA	CASRQTVYRSNTGELFF	TGCGCCAGCCGACAGACGGTCTATCGATCGAACACCGGGGAGCTGTTTTTT